One T cell receptor beta chain is described in this entry. Antigen specificity is unknown. These data belong to a study of cytomegalovirus exposure and HLA in healthy donors. Whole-study context: The 550 to 700 first-cohort repertoires and the roughly 120 validation repertoires shared the same platform, a later analysis reported.

The donors were in the roughly 120-subject validation cohort; that cohort was separate from the approximately 670-subject first cohort. Study-level findings and limits: Rare TCR sequences dominated, though some public TCRs recurred in many donors.

The method was immunoSEQ multiplex PCR; TCRdb's version includes in-frame clones alone and lacks a portion of them. This table holds 150,000 to 200,000 clones, around four fifths found once. The V gene's germline CDR1 is MNHNY and CDR2 SVGAGI (reference sequence). V was cut by 6 bases and J by 3 bases, with 14 bases left in between. CDR3 length: 15 residues. The source of this sequence is a man aged 25-40 years in good health and CMV-seropositive. V gene TRBV6-6 combines with J gene TRBJ1-4; D may be TRBD1 (6 bases). The sample was PBMCs. The CDR3, as DNA: TGTGCCAGCAGCCCTCAGGGGAGCGCTAATGAAAAACTGTTTTTT. Translating gives CASSPQGSANEKLFF.